This T cell receptor beta chain was retrieved from a study of tissue T cells after allogeneic stem cell transplantation. The data were produced by immunoSEQ multiplex PCR, yet TCRdb's version contains in-frame clones alone and is incomplete. The data show some 24,000 clones, 73% seen once. The specimen comprised tissue from the ileum, sampled at autopsy. This TCR came from a female donor aged 60 or older with lung cancer.

The CDR3 DNA sequence: TGTGCCAGCAGTTTATCGCTTGGGCCGACTACTGAAGCTTTCTTT. Residues: CASSLSLGPTTEAFF. This sequence joins TRBV27 and TRBJ1-1, with D hard to call. Looked up from germline, CDR1 is MNHEY and CDR2 is SMNVEV (reference sequence). The CDR3 runs to 15 residues. Trimming pared 0 bases from V and 5 bases from J, leaving 13 bases between.